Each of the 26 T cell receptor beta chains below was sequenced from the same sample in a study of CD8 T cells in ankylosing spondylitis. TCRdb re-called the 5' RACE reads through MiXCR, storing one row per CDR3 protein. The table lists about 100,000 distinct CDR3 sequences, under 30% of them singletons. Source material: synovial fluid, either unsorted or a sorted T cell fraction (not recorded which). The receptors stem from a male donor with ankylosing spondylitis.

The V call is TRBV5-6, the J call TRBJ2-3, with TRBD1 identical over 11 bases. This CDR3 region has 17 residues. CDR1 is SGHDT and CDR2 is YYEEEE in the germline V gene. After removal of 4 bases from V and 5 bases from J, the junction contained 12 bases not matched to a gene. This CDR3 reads CASSLPGQGGGVDTQYF. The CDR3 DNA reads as TGTGCCAGCAGCCTACCGGGACAGGGGGGTGGGGTAGATACGCAGTATTTT.

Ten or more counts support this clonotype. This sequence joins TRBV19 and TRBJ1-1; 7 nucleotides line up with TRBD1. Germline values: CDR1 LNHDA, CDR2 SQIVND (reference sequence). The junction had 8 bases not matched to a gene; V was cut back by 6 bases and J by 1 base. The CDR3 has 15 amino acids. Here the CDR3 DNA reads TGTGCCAGTAGAACCCGAGGGGGCTCGAACACTGAAGCTTTCTTT. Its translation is CASRTRGGSNTEAFF.

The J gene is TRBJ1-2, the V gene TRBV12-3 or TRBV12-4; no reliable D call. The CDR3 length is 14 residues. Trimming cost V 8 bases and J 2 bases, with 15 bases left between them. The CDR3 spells CASQLAGVNYGYTF. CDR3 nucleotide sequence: TGTGCCAGCCAATTGGCGGGAGTAAACTATGGCTACACCTTC.

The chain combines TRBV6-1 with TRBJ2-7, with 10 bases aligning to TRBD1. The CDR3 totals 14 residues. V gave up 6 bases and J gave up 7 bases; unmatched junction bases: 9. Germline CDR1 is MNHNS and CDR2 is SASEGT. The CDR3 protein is CASSLTGGFNEQYV. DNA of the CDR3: TGTGCCAGCAGCCTGACAGGGGGCTTCAATGAGCAGTACGTC.

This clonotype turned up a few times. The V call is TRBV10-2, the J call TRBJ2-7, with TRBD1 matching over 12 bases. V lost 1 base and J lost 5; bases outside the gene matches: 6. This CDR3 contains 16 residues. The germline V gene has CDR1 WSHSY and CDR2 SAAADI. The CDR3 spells CASSELGTGGRNEQYF. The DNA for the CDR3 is TGCGCCAGCAGTGAGTTAGGGACAGGGGGCAGGAACGAGCAGTACTTC.

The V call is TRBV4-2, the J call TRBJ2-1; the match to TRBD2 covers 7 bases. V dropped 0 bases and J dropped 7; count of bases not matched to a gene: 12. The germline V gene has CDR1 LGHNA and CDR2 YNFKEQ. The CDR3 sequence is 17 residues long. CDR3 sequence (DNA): TGTGCCAGCAGCCAAGATCCGGGACTACCTACTTTAAATGAGCAGTTCTTC. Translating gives CASSQDPGLPTLNEQFF.

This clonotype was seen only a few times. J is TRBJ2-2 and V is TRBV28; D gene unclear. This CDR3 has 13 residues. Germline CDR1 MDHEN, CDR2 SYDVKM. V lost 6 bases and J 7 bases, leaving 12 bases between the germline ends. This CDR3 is CASSPSRIGELFF. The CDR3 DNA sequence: TGTGCCAGCAGCCCCTCCCGTATCGGGGAGCTGTTTTTT.

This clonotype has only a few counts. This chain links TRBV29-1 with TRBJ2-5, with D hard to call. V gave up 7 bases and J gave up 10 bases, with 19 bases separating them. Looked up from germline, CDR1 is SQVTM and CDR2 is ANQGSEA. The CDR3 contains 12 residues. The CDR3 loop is CSAKDQLGCQYF. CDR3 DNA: TGCAGCGCGAAAGACCAATTGGGGTGCCAGTACTTC.

Here the CDR3 reads CSARAGTGGGQPQHF. CDR3 DNA sequence: TGCAGTGCTAGAGCCGGGACAGGGGGCGGTCAGCCCCAGCATTTT. The rearrangement joins TRBV20-1 to TRBJ1-5; TRBD1 aligns across 12 bases. CDR3 length equals 15 residues. V trimming: 1 base; J trimming: 6 bases; junction bases outside the gene matches: 4. Germline CDR1 DFQATT, CDR2 SNEGSKA (reference sequence).

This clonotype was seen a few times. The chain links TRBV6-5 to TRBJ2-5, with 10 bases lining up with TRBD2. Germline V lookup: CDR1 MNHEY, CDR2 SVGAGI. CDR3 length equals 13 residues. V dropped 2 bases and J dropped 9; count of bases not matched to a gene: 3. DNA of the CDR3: TGTGCCAGCAGTTACGAGCGGGGGGGATCCCAGTACTTC. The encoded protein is CASSYERGGSQYF.

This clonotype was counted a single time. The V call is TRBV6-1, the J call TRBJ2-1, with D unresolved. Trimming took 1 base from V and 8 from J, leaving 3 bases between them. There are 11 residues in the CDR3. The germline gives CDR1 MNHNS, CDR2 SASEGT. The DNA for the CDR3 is TGTGCCAGCAGTGAAGTATATGAGCAGTTCTTC. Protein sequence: CASSEVYEQFF.

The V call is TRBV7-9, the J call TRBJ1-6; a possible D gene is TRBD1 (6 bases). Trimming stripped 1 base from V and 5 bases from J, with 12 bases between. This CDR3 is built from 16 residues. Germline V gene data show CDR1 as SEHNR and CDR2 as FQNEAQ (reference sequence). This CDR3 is CASSLGTGPNNSPLHF. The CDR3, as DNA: TGTGCCAGCAGCTTAGGAACAGGGCCCAATAATTCACCCCTCCACTTT.

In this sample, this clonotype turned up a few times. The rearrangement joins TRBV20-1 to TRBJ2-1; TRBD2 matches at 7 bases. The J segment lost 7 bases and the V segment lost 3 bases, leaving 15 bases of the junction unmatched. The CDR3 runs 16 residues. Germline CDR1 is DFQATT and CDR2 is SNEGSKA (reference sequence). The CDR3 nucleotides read TGCAGTGCTAGGGAAGGAGGAGTAGCGGGTACGAATGAGCAGTTCTTC. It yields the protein CSAREGGVAGTNEQFF.

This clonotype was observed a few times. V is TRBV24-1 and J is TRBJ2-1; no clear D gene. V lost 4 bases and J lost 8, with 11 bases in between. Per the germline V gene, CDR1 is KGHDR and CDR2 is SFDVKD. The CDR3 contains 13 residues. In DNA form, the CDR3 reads TGTGCCACCAGTGAAATCAATTCCTATGAGCAGTTCTTC. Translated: CATSEINSYEQFF.

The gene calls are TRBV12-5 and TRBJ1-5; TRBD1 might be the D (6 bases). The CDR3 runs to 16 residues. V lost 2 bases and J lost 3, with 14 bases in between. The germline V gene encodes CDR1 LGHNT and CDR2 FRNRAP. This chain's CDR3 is CASGLRTGIYNQPQHF. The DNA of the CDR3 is TGTGCTAGTGGTTTGAGAACAGGGATTTACAATCAGCCCCAGCATTTT.

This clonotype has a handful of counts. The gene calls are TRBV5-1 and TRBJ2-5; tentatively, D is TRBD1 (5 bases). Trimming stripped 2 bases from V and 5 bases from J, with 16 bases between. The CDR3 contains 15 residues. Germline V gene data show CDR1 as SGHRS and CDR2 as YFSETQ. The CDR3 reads CASSFGRGQSETQYF. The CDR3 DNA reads TGCGCCAGCAGCTTCGGAAGGGGCCAGTCGGAGACCCAGTACTTC.

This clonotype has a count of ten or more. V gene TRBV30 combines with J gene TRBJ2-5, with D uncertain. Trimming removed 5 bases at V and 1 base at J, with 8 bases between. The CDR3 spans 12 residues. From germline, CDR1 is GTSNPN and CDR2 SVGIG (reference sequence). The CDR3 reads CAWSWGQETQYF. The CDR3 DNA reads TGTGCCTGGTCCTGGGGCCAAGAGACCCAGTACTTC.

CDR3 sequence: CASSFSALPPYNEQFF. The CDR3 DNA follows: TGCGCCAGCAGCTTTTCTGCGCTTCCACCCTACAATGAGCAGTTCTTC. This sequence joins TRBV5-1 and TRBJ2-1, with D unresolved. With 2 bases removed from V and 2 bases from J, the gap between germline ends came to 14 bases. Germline CDR1 is SGHRS and CDR2 is YFSETQ. The CDR3 sequence is 16 residues long.

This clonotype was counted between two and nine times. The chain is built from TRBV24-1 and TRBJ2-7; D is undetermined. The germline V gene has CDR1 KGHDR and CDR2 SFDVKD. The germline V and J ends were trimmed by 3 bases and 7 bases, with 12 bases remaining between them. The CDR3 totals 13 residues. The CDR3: CATSDHGELEQYF. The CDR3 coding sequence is TGTGCCACCAGTGATCATGGGGAACTGGAGCAGTACTTC.

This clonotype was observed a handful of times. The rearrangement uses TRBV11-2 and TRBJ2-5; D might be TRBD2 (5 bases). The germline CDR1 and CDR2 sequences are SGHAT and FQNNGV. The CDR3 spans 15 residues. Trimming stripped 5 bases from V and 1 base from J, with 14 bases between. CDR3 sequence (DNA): TGTGCCAGCAGCGCTAGTAGCGAACCCCAAGAGACCCAGTACTTC. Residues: CASSASSEPQETQYF.

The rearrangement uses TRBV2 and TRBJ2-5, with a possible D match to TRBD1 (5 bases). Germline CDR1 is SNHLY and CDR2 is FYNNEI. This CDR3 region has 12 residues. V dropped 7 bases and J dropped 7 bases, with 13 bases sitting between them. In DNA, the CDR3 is TGTGCCAGCAACGCAGGGCGAGGGACCCAGTACTTC. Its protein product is CASNAGRGTQYF.

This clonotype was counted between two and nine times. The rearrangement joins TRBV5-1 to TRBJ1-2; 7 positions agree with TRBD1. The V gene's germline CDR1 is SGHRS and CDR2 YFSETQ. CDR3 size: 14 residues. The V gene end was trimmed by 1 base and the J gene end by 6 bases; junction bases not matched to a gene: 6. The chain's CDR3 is CASSLQGQRNGYTF. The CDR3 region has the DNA TGCGCCAGCAGCTTGCAGGGACAGAGGAATGGCTACACCTTC.

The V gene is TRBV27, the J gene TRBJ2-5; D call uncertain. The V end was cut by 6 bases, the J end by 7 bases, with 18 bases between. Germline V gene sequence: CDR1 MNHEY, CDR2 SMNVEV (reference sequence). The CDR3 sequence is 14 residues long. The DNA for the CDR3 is TGTGCCAGCAGATCCCCTTCTAGATCCGGGACCCAGTACTTC. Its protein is CASRSPSRSGTQYF.

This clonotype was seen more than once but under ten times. The CDR3 DNA is TGTGCCAGCAGCCTCCACTCCGGGCCCCAGGGGATCTACGAGCAGTACTTC. It translates to CASSLHSGPQGIYEQYF. The V gene is TRBV14, the J gene TRBJ2-7; D may be TRBD1 (6 bases). Germline loops: CDR1 SGHDN, CDR2 FVKESK. With 4 bases removed from V and 3 bases from J, the gap between germline ends came to 22 bases. This CDR3 is built from 17 residues.

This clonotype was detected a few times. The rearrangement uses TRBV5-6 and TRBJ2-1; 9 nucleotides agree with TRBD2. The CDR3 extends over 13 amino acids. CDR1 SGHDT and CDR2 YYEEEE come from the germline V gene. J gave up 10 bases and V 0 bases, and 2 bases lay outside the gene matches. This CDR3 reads CASSLASGIEQFF. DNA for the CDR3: TGTGCCAGCAGCTTGGCTAGCGGGATAGAGCAGTTCTTC.

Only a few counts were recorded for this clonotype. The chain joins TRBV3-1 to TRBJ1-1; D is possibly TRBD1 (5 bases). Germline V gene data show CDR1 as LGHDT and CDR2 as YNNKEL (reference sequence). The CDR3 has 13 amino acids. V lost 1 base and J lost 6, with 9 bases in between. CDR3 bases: TGTGCCAGCAGCCAAGTAAGGGGCGCTGAAGCTTTCTTT. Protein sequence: CASSQVRGAEAFF.